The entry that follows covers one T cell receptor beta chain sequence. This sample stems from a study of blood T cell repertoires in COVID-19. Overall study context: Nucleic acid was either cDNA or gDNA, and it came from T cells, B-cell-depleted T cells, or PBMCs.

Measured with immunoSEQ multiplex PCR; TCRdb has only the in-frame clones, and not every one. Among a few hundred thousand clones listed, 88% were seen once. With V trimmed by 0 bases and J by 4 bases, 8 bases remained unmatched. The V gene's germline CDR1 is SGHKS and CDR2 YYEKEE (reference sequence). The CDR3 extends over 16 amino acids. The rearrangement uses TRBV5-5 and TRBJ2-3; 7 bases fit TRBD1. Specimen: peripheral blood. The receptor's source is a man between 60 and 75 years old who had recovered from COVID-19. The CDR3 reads CASSLVTGKKADTQYF. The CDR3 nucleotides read TGTGCCAGCAGCTTGGTGACAGGGAAAAAGGCAGATACGCAGTATTTT.